These 22 T cell receptor beta chains were all obtained from the same sample, sequenced in a study of graft-versus-host responses after intestinal transplantation. No antigen is known for these receptors. Using immunoSEQ multiplex PCR, the repertoire was profiled, and TCRdb retains in-frame clones only, with some absent. The repertoire consists of around 110,000 clones, with 75% to 95% occurring once and the leading ten covering about 0.18%. This material consisted of unstimulated CD4+ T cells sorted from spleen or lymph node cells, taken before intestinal transplant. These receptor sequences come from a human donor who received an intestinal transplant.

This sequence joins TRBV5-1 and TRBJ2-1; 9 bases fit TRBD1. The trim removed 2 bases at V and 3 bases at J, leaving 9 bases unmatched. Germline V lookup: CDR1 SGHRS, CDR2 YFSETQ. The CDR3 is 17 amino acids. The CDR3 DNA follows: TGCGCCAGCAGCTTCAACGGACAGGGGACGGGCTACAATGAGCAGTTCTTC. As protein: CASSFNGQGTGYNEQFF.

The chain couples TRBV19 to TRBJ1-2; 7 bases agree with TRBD1. The CDR3 runs 13 residues. CDR1 and CDR2 (germline): LNHDA, SQIVND (reference sequence). Unmatched junction bases numbered 3, after V lost 5 bases and J lost 3 bases. In DNA form, the CDR3 reads TGTGCCAGTAGTCACAGGGGTCACTATGGCTACACCTTC. It yields the protein CASSHRGHYGYTF.

CDR3 sequence reads: CASSYSGDSWGDTQYF. In nucleotides, the CDR3 is TGTGCCAGCAGTTACTCGGGGGACAGCTGGGGAGATACGCAGTATTTT. The chain uses TRBV6-5 and TRBJ2-3; 7 nucleotides agree with TRBD1. With V trimmed by 0 bases and J by 5 bases, 8 bases remained unmatched. Germline V gives CDR1 MNHEY, CDR2 SVGAGI. The CDR3 loop spans 16 amino acids.

This clone is a singleton in its sample. This rearrangement joins TRBV7-2 to TRBJ2-1; tentative D call: TRBD1 (6 bases). The V gene's germline CDR1 is SGHTA and CDR2 FQGNSA. Trimming took off 5 bases at V and 7 bases at J, with 24 bases between the two ends. The CDR3 is made up of 17 amino acids. The CDR3 DNA follows: TGTGCCAGCAGCCCATCCCAGGGGTCGGGTCTAAGGAATGAGCAGTTCTTC. Translation gives CASSPSQGSGLRNEQFF.

The chain is built from TRBV9 and TRBJ2-7; possibly TRBD1 for D (5 bases). V gave up 0 bases and J gave up 4 bases, with 11 bases separating them. The CDR3 is made up of 14 amino acids. CDR1 and CDR2 (germline): SGDLS, YYNGEE. CDR3 region: CASSVGQSPYEQYF. CDR3 coding DNA: TGTGCCAGCAGCGTAGGACAGTCCCCTTACGAGCAGTACTTC.

This clone was counted once. This chain joins TRBV5-4 and TRBJ2-1; 15 bases map to TRBD2. CDR3 length: 16 amino acids. The V gene's germline CDR1 is SGHNT and CDR2 YYREEE (reference sequence). V gave up 4 bases and J gave up 8 bases; unmatched junction bases: 7. CDR3 loop: CASSPWTSGRGDEQFF. CDR3 sequence (DNA): TGTGCCAGCAGCCCCTGGACTAGCGGGAGGGGTGATGAGCAGTTCTTC.

The rearrangement joins TRBV6-1 to TRBJ1-5; 9 bases are shared with TRBD1. With V trimmed by 0 bases and J by 5 bases, 11 bases remained unmatched. In germline, CDR1 is MNHNS, CDR2 SASEGT. The CDR3 covers 18 residues. CDR3 coding DNA: TGTGCCAGCAGTGAAGCATTTGTTTGGGACAGGGCGGATCAGCCCCAGCATTTT. This codes for CASSEAFVWDRADQPQHF.

This rearrangement joins TRBV20-1 to TRBJ2-4; 7 bases fit TRBD2. CDR3 length equals 11 residues. The J segment lost 9 bases and the V segment lost 3 bases, leaving 2 bases of the junction unmatched. CDR1 and CDR2 from the germline V gene are DFQATT and SNEGSKA (reference sequence). The CDR3 here is CSARTGGIQYF. The CDR3 DNA reads as TGCAGTGCTAGGACGGGGGGCATTCAGTACTTC.

This chain joins TRBV6-1 and TRBJ2-1, with 15 bases matching TRBD2. Trimming took 11 bases from V and 8 from J; bases not matched to a gene: 4. The germline V gene encodes CDR1 MNHNS and CDR2 SASEGT. CDR3 length equals 13 residues. DNA for the CDR3: TGTGCCGGAGGGACTAGCGGGGGGCATGAGCAGTTCTTC. This translates into CAGGTSGGHEQFF.

The V gene is TRBV5-1, the J gene TRBJ2-5; 14 bases agree with TRBD2. Germline V gives CDR1 SGHRS, CDR2 YFSETQ. This CDR3 is 15 amino acids long. The V segment lost 4 bases and the J segment 7 bases; nucleotides outside the gene matches: 6. CDR3 protein: CASSLGTSGSSTQYF. The DNA of the CDR3 is TGCGCCAGCAGCCTAGGGACTAGCGGGAGTTCGACCCAGTACTTC.

CDR3 bases: TGCGCCAGCACCAGGGGACTAGATAACAATGAGCAGTTCTTC. Its translation is CASTRGLDNNEQFF. The rearrangement joins TRBV10-2 to TRBJ2-1; 8 bases map to TRBD2. This CDR3 is built from 14 residues. V was pared by 7 bases and J by 5 bases, with 7 bases of the junction left unmatched. Germline V CDR1 and CDR2: WSHSY, SAAADI.

J is TRBJ1-5 and V is TRBV19; D may be TRBD1 (5 bases). Germline V gene lookup returns CDR1 LNHDA and CDR2 SQIVND (reference sequence). V lost 0 bases, J lost 3 bases, and 12 bases lay in between. The CDR3 covers 16 residues. The CDR3 protein is CASSIDQGGINQPQHF. CDR3 DNA: TGTGCCAGTAGTATAGATCAGGGCGGGATCAATCAGCCCCAGCATTTT.

The rearrangement joins TRBV15 to TRBJ1-6; TRBD1 aligns across 9 bases. This CDR3 has 17 amino acids. The junction had 6 bases not matched to a gene; V was cut back by 0 bases and J by 6 bases. Germline V gene lookup returns CDR1 LNHNV and CDR2 YYDKDF (reference sequence). The CDR3 spells CATSRDWDRVGNSPLHF. CDR3 nucleotides: TGTGCCACCAGCAGAGATTGGGACAGGGTGGGTAATTCACCCCTCCACTTT. The full variable domain, its missing parts supplied by reference TRBV15 and TRBJ1-6, is DAMVIQNPRYQVTQFGKPVTLSCSQTLNHNVMYWYQQKSSQAPKLLFHYYDKDFNNEADTPDNFQSRRPNTSFCFLDIRSPGLGDTAMYLCATSRDWDRVGNSPLHFGNGTRLTVT.

This clone was seen a handful of times. This rearrangement joins TRBV5-3 to TRBJ2-7; D not certain. TRBV5-3 counts as an open reading frame of uncertain function. CDR3 length: 13 amino acids. Trimming cost V 4 bases and J 1 base, with 9 bases left between them. CDR3 loop: CARSPTESYEQYF. The CDR3 bases are TGTGCCAGAAGCCCTACAGAATCCTACGAGCAGTACTTC.

This clone came up a few times. The chain is built from TRBV19 and TRBJ1-6, with D unclear. The CDR3 length is 13 residues. V lost 3 bases, J lost 7 bases, and 7 bases lay in between. Germline V lookup: CDR1 LNHDA, CDR2 SQIVND (reference sequence). CDR3 sequence: CASSITPNSPLHF. The CDR3 DNA is TGTGCCAGTAGTATCACACCCAATTCACCCCTCCACTTT.

V usage is TRBV5-4 and J usage is TRBJ2-2; 8 positions match TRBD2. This CDR3 has 16 residues. Looked up from germline, CDR1 is SGHNT and CDR2 is YYREEE (reference sequence). Germline trimming cut 0 bases from V and 8 bases from J; bases unmatched to any gene: 9. Written as DNA, the CDR3 is TGTGCCAGCAGCTTGGGGGGCGCTGCGGGAGGAGGGGAGCTGTTTTTT. Its translation: CASSLGGAAGGGELFF.

The chain employs TRBV6-5 and TRBJ1-4; D is undetermined. V lost 7 bases and J lost 5, with 11 bases in between. The CDR3 has 13 residues. CDR1 and CDR2 from the germline V gene are MNHEY and SVGAGI. This CDR3 reads CASKRGGNEKLFF. The CDR3 nucleotides read TGTGCCAGCAAAAGAGGTGGAAATGAAAAACTGTTTTTT.

The J gene is TRBJ2-5, the V gene TRBV2; TRBD1 matches at 7 bases. The V gene end was trimmed by 2 bases and the J gene end by 2 bases; junction bases not matched to a gene: 20. Germline V gene sequence: CDR1 SNHLY, CDR2 FYNNEI. The CDR3 is 20 residues long. The CDR3 nucleotides read TGTGCCAGCAGTGAATCAATTCCGGGACAGCGACTGAGGTTACAAGAGACCCAGTACTTC. It encodes CASSESIPGQRLRLQETQYF.

The chain combines TRBV29-1 with TRBJ1-2; maybe TRBD1 (5 bases). The length of the CDR3 is 13 residues. Germline loops: CDR1 SQVTM, CDR2 ANQGSEA. The V end was cut by 4 bases, the J end by 4 bases, with 13 bases between. In nucleotides, the CDR3 is TGCAGCGTTGCCACAGGACTATTCTATGGCTACACCTTC. It specifies CSVATGLFYGYTF.

The rearrangement uses TRBV4-1 and TRBJ2-7, with 7 bases aligning to TRBD2. This CDR3 has 16 residues. The trim removed 5 bases at V and 0 bases at J, leaving 10 bases unmatched. Germline CDR1 MGHRA, CDR2 YSYEKL. CDR3: CASSFRLAHTSYEQYF. The CDR3 region has the DNA TGCGCCAGCAGCTTTAGACTAGCCCACACCTCCTACGAGCAGTACTTC.

The gene calls are TRBV4-1 and TRBJ2-2, with TRBD2 identical over 12 bases. V was clipped by 4 bases and J by 2 bases; unmatched bases: 5. The CDR3 has 17 amino acids. Germline V gives CDR1 MGHRA, CDR2 YSYEKL. CDR3 amino acids: CASSPSGRAGNTGELFF. In DNA form, the CDR3 reads TGCGCCAGCAGCCCTAGCGGGAGGGCCGGAAACACCGGGGAGCTGTTTTTT.

The rearrangement uses TRBV27 and TRBJ1-5; 7 bases are shared with TRBD1. The germline CDR1 and CDR2 sequences are MNHEY and SMNVEV (reference sequence). V lost 4 bases to trimming and J lost 5 bases; unmatched junction nucleotides: 8. This CDR3 has 15 residues. The CDR3 reads CASSSLDRMDQPQHF. CDR3 coding DNA: TGTGCCAGCAGTTCGTTGGACAGGATGGATCAGCCCCAGCATTTT.